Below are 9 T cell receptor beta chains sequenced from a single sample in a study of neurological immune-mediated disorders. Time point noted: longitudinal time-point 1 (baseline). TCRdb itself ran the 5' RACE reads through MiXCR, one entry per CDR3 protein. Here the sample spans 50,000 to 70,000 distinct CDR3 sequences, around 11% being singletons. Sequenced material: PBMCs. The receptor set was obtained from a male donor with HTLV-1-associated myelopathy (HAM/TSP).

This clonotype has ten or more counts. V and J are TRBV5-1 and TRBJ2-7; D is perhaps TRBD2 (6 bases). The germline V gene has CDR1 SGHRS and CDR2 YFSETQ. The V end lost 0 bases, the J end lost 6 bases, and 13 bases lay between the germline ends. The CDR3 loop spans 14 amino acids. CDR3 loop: CASSLGAGGAEQYF. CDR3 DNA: TGCGCCAGCAGCTTGGGGGCAGGCGGGGCCGAGCAGTACTTC.

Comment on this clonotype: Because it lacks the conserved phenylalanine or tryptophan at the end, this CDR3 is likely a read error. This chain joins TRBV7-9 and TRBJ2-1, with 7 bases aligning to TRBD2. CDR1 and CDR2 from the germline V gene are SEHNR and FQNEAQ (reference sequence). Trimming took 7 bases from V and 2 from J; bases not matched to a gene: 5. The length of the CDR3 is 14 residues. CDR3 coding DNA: TGTGCCAGCACCCCCCGGGAGGCCTACAATGAGCAGTTCTCC. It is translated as CASTPREAYNEQFS.

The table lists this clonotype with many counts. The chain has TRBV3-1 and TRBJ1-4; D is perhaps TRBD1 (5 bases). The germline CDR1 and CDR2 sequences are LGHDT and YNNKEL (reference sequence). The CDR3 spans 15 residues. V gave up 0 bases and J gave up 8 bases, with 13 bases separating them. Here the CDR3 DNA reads TGTGCCAGCAGCCAAGATGCGACAGCTAGCGAAAAACTGTTTTTT. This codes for CASSQDATASEKLFF.

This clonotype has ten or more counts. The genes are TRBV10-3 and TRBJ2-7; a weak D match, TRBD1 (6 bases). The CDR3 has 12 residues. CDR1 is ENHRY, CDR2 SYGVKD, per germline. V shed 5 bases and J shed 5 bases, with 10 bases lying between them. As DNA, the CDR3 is TGTGCCATCAGTCGGGACACCGACGAGCAGTACTTC. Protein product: CAISRDTDEQYF.

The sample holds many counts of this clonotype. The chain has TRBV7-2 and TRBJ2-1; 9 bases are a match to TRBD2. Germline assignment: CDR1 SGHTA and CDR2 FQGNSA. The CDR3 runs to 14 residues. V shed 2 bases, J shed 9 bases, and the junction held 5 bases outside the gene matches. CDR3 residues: CASSLRRGGGEQFF. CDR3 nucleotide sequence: TGTGCCAGCAGCTTAAGACGCGGGGGGGGTGAGCAGTTCTTC.

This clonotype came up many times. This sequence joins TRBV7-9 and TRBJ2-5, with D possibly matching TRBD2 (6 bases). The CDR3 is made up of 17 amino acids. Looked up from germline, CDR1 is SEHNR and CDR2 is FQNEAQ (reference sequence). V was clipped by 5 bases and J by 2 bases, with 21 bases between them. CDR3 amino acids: CASSKRRGRAGQETQYF. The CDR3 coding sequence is TGTGCCAGCAGCAAGCGCCGGGGCCGGGCGGGGCAAGAGACCCAGTACTTC.

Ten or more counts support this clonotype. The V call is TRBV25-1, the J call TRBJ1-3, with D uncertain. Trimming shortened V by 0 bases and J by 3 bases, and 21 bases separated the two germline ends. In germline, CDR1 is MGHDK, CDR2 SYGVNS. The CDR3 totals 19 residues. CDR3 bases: TGTGCCAGCAGTGAATATGGTCTTAGGGCCCGAGAATTTGGAAACACCATATATTTT. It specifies CASSEYGLRAREFGNTIYF.

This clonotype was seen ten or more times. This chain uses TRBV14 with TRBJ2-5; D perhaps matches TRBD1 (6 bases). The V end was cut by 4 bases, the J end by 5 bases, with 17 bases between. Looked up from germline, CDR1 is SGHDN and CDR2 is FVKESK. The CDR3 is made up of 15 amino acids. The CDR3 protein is CASSPPSGQRETQYF. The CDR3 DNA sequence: TGTGCCAGCAGCCCACCCTCCGGACAGAGGGAGACCCAGTACTTC.

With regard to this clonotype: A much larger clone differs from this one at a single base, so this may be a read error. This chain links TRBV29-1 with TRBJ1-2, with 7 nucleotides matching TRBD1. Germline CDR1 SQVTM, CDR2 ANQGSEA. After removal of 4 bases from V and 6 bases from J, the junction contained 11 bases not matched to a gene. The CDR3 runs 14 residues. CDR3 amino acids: CSVGGTVPNHGYTF. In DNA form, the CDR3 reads TGCAGCGTTGGGGGGACAGTTCCGAACCATGGCTACACCTTC.